The clone carrying this T cell receptor (beta chain) showed up just once. The target antigen is unknown. Additional DNA sequences in this sample encode the identical CDR3. The authors reverse transcribed all of the isolated RNA, so sequencing captured expressed TCRB transcripts. Sequenced by immunoSEQ multiplex PCR; TCRdb stores in-frame clones only, minus some. The sample records 160,000 or so clones, roughly 60% being singletons. This sample stems from a study of beta chain features in type 1 diabetes. Across the whole study: There were 107,917,701 sorted cells examined across all samples.

Study findings and constraints: When Type 1 diabetes patients were examined, their TCRB CDR3s proved moderately but significantly shorter in all four CD4+ subsets. There was a possibility that cDNA sequencing over-represented cells with high TCR expression.

This clonotype was obtained from a man aged 30 to 39 with type 1 diabetes. The sample consisted of naive CD4+ T cells from blood.

The CDR3 reads CASSVRGDTEAFF. CDR3 nucleotide sequence: TGTGCCAGCAGCGTAAGGGGCGACACTGAAGCTTTCTTT. V usage is TRBV9 and J usage is TRBJ1-1; the D gene is possibly TRBD1 (5 bases). Germline CDR1 and CDR2: SGDLS and YYNGEE. V was cut by 1 base and J by 3 bases, with 7 bases left in between. CDR3 length equals 13 residues.